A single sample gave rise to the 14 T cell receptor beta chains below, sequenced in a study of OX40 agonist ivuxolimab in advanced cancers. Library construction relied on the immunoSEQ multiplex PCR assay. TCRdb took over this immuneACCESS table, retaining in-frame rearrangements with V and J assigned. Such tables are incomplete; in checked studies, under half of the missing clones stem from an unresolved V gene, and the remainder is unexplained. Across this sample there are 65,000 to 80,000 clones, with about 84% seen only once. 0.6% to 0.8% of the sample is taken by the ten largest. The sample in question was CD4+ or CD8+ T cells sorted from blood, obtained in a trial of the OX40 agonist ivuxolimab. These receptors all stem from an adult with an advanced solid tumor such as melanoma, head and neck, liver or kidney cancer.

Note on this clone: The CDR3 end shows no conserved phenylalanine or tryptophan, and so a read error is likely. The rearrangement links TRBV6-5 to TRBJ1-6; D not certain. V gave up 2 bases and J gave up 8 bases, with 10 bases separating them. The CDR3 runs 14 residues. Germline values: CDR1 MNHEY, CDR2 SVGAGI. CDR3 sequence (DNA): TGTGCCAGCAGTTACCAACAGTCCGATTCACCCCTCCACCTT. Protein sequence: CASSYQQSDSPLHL.

The CDR3 nucleotides are TGTGCCAGCCGTCAGGACGGAGGCTACGAGCAGTACTTC. Protein product: CASRQDGGYEQYF. J is TRBJ2-7 and V is TRBV2; tentatively, D is TRBD2 (5 bases). This CDR3 spans 13 amino acids. CDR1 is SNHLY and CDR2 is FYNNEI in the germline V gene. Trimming removed 8 bases at V and 3 bases at J, with 14 bases between.

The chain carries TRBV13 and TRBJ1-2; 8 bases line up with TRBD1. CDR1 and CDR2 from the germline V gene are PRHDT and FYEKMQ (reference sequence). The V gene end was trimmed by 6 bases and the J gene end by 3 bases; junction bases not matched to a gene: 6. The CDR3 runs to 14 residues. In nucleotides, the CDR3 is TGTGCCAGCAGTCGCCGGGACAGGTACTATGGCTACACCTTC. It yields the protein CASSRRDRYYGYTF.

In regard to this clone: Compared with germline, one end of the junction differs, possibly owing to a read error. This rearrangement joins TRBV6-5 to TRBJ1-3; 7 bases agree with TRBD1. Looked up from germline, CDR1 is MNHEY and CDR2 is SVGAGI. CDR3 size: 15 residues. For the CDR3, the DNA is TGTGCCAGCAGTAACTCCCCACAGGGGATAAACACCATATATTTT. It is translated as CASSNSPQGINTIYF.

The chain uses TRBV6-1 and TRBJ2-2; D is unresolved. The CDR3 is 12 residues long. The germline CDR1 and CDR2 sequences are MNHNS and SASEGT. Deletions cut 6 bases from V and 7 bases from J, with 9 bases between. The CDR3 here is CASRISLGELFF. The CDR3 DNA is TGTGCCAGCAGGATCTCTCTCGGGGAGCTGTTTTTT.

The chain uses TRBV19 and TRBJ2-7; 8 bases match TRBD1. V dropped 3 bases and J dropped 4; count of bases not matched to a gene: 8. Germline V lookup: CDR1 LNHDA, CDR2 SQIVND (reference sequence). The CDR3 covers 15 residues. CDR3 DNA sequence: TGTGCCAGTAGTATGGGGACAACAGGGGGTTACGAGCAGTACTTC. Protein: CASSMGTTGGYEQYF.

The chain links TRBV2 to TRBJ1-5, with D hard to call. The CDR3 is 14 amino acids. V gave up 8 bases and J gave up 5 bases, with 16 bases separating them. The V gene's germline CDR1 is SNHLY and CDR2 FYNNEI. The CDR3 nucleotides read TGTGCCAGCGGAAACAACGGACTGTATCAGCCCCAGCATTTT. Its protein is CASGNNGLYQPQHF.

The CDR3 loop is CASSGTSNQPQHF. CDR3 sequence (DNA): TGCGCCAGCAGTGGGACTAGCAATCAGCCCCAGCATTTT. The chain is built from TRBV10-2 and TRBJ1-5; D uncertain. Deletions cut 4 bases from V and 0 bases from J, with 4 bases between. The germline CDR1 and CDR2 sequences are WSHSY and SAAADI. The CDR3 covers 13 residues.

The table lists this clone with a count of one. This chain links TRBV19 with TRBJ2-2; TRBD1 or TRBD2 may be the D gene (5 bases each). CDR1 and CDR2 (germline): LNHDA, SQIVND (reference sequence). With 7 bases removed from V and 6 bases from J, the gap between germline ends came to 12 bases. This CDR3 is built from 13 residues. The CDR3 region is CASIPRGAGELFF. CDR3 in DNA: TGTGCCAGTATCCCAAGAGGGGCCGGGGAGCTGTTTTTT.

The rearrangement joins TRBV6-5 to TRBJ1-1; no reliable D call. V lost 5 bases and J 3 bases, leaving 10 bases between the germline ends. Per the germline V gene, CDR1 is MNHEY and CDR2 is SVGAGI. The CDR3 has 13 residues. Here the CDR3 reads CASSDYHDTEAFF. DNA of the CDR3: TGTGCCAGCAGTGACTACCACGACACTGAAGCTTTCTTT.

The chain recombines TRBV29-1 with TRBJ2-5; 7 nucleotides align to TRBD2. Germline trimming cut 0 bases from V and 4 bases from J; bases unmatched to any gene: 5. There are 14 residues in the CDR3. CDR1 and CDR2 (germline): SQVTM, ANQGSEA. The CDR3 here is CSVEEGLPAETQYF. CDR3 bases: TGCAGCGTTGAAGAGGGACTACCCGCAGAGACCCAGTACTTC. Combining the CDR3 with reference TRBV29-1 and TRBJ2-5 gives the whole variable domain SAVISQKPSRDICQRGTSLTIQCQVDSQVTMMFWYRQQPGQSLTLIATANQGSEATYESGFVIDKFPISRPNLTFSTLTVSNMSPEDSSIYLCSVEEGLPAETQYFGPGTRLLVL.

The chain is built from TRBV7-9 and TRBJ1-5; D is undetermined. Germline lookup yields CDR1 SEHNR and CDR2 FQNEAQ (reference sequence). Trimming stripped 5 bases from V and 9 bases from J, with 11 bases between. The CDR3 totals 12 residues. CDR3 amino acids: CASSLELGPQHF. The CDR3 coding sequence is TGTGCCAGCAGCCTAGAACTAGGGCCCCAGCATTTT.

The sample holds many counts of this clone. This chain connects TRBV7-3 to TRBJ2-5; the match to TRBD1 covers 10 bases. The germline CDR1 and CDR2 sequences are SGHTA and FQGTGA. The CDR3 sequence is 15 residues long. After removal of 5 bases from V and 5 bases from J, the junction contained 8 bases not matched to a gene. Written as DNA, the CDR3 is TGTGCCAGCAGCCGGGGAGACAGGGGGCGGGAGACCCAGTACTTC. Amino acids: CASSRGDRGRETQYF.

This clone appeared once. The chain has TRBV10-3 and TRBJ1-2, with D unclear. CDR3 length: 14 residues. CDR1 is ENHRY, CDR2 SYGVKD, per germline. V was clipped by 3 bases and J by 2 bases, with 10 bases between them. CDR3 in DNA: TGTGCCATCAGTGATCCGACGGCCAACTATGGCTACACCTTC. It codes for CAISDPTANYGYTF.